This TCR beta chain was sequenced during a study of blood T cell repertoires in COVID-19. Study overall: COVID-19 samples from acute and convalescent phases originated in the United States, Italy and Spain. PBMCs, B-cell-depleted T cells, or T cells provided the cDNA or gDNA that made up the material.

On this clone: As the CDR3 is not closed by the conserved phenylalanine or tryptophan, this likely results from a read error. The DNA is left out, because the CDR3 cannot be placed on it with certainty; the CDR3 is given as TCRdb lists it.

In the source study's methods: Amplification with reference gene primers provided the estimates of nucleated cell counts. Method: immunoSEQ multiplex PCR; TCRdb's copy keeps in-frame clones and lacks some. The V and J calls and clone size come from that table; D and trimming were worked out from the DNA. The table lists approximately 170,000 clones, around 87% of them singletons. With termini counted, the CDR3 has 12 amino acids. Germline V gives CDR1 LGHDT, CDR2 YNNKEL (reference sequence). The sequencing sample was made of peripheral blood. This TCR was recovered from a woman at least 80 years old in a cohort sampled during active or convalescent COVID-19. J is TRBJ1-2 and V is TRBV3-1 (or the pseudogene TRBV3-2). The CDR3 loop reads CASSQGRQGGQK.